Shown below are 30 T cell receptor beta chains from a single sample sequenced in a study of cytomegalovirus exposure and HLA in healthy donors. With 60 Vbeta and 13 Jbeta primers, the PCR was carried out. Profiling relied on immunoSEQ multiplex PCR, and the TCRdb table lists in-frame clones only, not all of them. The sample carries some 190,000 clones, about 87% recorded once. Sequencing was performed on PBMCs. Receptor source: a woman younger than 30 in good health and CMV-seronegative.

This clone has more than one count but fewer than ten. V and J are TRBV29-1 and TRBJ2-3; 14 bases agree with TRBD2. V dropped 3 bases and J dropped 11; count of bases not matched to a gene: 7. Germline V gene data show CDR1 as SQVTM and CDR2 as ANQGSEA. This CDR3 spans 14 amino acids. The CDR3 sequence: CSVDSGTSGRRQYF. In nucleotides, the CDR3 is TGCAGCGTTGATAGCGGGACTAGCGGGAGAAGGCAGTATTTT.

The V gene is TRBV15, the J gene TRBJ2-1; D gene unclear. This CDR3 has 14 residues. V was clipped by 6 bases and J by 2 bases, with 11 bases between them. The V gene's germline CDR1 is LNHNV and CDR2 YYDKDF (reference sequence). The CDR3 here is CATSYGGAYNEQFF. DNA of the CDR3: TGTGCCACCAGTTACGGCGGCGCCTACAATGAGCAGTTCTTC.

The V gene is TRBV29-1, the J gene TRBJ1-5; D may be TRBD1 (6 bases). Trimming removed 4 bases from V and 6 bases from J, with 13 bases in between. The CDR3 spans 13 residues. CDR1 and CDR2 (germline): SQVTM, ANQGSEA. The CDR3 sequence: CSVAKGDRQPQHF. CDR3 nucleotide sequence: TGCAGCGTTGCCAAGGGGGATCGTCAGCCCCAGCATTTT.

The chain is built from TRBV29-1 and TRBJ2-3, with 7 bases identical to TRBD1. CDR3 size: 17 residues. Looked up from germline, CDR1 is SQVTM and CDR2 is ANQGSEA. Trimming took 2 bases from V and 4 from J; bases not matched to a gene: 15. The CDR3 reads CSVEYIWGRGSADTQYF. DNA for the CDR3: TGCAGCGTTGAATATATTTGGGGCAGGGGGAGCGCAGATACGCAGTATTTT.

This chain links TRBV28 with TRBJ1-4, with 8 bases that match TRBD1. CDR3 size: 14 residues. Germline-derived CDR1 and CDR2 are MDHEN and SYDVKM. The J segment lost 13 bases and the V segment lost 3 bases, leaving 10 bases of the junction unmatched. CDR3 sequence: CASSFDRGLMGLFF. The CDR3, as DNA: TGTGCCAGCAGTTTCGACAGGGGACTTATGGGACTGTTTTTT.

The chain couples TRBV30 to TRBJ2-2; TRBD2 matches 10 bases. V lost 4 bases and J lost 7; bases outside the gene matches: 6. The CDR3 length is 14 residues. The germline CDR1 and CDR2 sequences are GTSNPN and SVGIG (reference sequence). DNA of the CDR3: TGTGCCTGGATAGGTTTAGCGGGAGGCGGGGAGCTGTTTTTT. It translates to CAWIGLAGGGELFF.

The DNA for the CDR3 is TGTGCCAGCAGCCCTAGCGGGAGCTCCTACAATGAGCAGTTCTTC. This encodes CASSPSGSSYNEQFF. The rearrangement links TRBV7-3 to TRBJ2-1, with 10 bases lining up with TRBD2. With 5 bases clipped from V and 0 bases from J, the junction kept 1 base outside the gene matches. CDR1 is SGHTA and CDR2 is FQGTGA in the germline V gene. This CDR3 spans 15 amino acids.

This chain joins TRBV4-2 and TRBJ2-3; D is undetermined. The length of the CDR3 is 17 residues. The germline V gene has CDR1 LGHNA and CDR2 YNFKEQ. The V end lost 1 base, the J end lost 0 bases, and 14 bases lay between the germline ends. CDR3: CASSQVARATSTDTQYF. In nucleotides, the CDR3 is TGTGCCAGCAGCCAAGTTGCCCGAGCGACTAGCACAGATACGCAGTATTTT.

The chain is built from TRBV7-2 and TRBJ2-3; D gene ambiguous. The germline V and J ends were trimmed by 1 base and 1 base, with 9 bases remaining between them. Germline values: CDR1 SGHTA, CDR2 FQGNSA. CDR3 length equals 15 residues. In DNA, the CDR3 is TGTGCCAGCAGCTTAGGCGGCCTTCGCACAGATACGCAGTATTTT. Translated, it gives CASSLGGLRTDTQYF.

The chain recombines TRBV30 with TRBJ1-6, with D unclear. Trimming removed 4 bases at V and 0 bases at J, with 7 bases between. The CDR3 is made up of 14 amino acids. Germline assignment: CDR1 GTSNPN and CDR2 SVGIG (reference sequence). The CDR3 nucleotides are TGTGCCTGGAAGGAGTTCTCCTATAATTCACCCCTCCACTTT. Protein: CAWKEFSYNSPLHF.

The rearrangement uses TRBV28 and TRBJ1-4; 8 bases fit TRBD1. J was trimmed by 4 bases and V by 5 bases; bases with no gene match: 6. Germline V gene data show CDR1 as MDHEN and CDR2 as SYDVKM. There are 15 residues in the CDR3. CDR3: CASSPRQGNNEKLFF. Here the CDR3 DNA reads TGTGCCAGCAGTCCCCGACAGGGGAATAATGAAAAACTGTTTTTT.

V and J are TRBV6-6 and TRBJ1-5; 7 nucleotides line up with TRBD1. Per the germline V gene, CDR1 is MNHNY and CDR2 is SVGAGI (reference sequence). This CDR3 spans 16 amino acids. With 4 bases clipped from V and 0 bases from J, the junction kept 6 bases outside the gene matches. The CDR3 sequence: CASSSLGQPSNQPQHF. The CDR3 bases are TGTGCCAGCAGTTCTCTGGGACAGCCTAGCAATCAGCCCCAGCATTTT.

The chain carries TRBV13 and TRBJ1-4; TRBD1 aligns across 11 bases. From germline, CDR1 is PRHDT and CDR2 FYEKMQ (reference sequence). The length of the CDR3 is 16 residues. With 0 bases clipped from V and 7 bases from J, the junction kept 4 bases outside the gene matches. As DNA, the CDR3 is TGTGCCAGCAGCTTAGGGGACAGGGGGCTTGCTGAAAAACTGTTTTTT. Residues: CASSLGDRGLAEKLFF.

V usage is TRBV5-1 and J usage is TRBJ1-4; TRBD1 agrees at 9 bases. Germline V gives CDR1 SGHRS, CDR2 YFSETQ. V shed 4 bases, J shed 4 bases, and the junction held 8 bases outside the gene matches. The CDR3 loop spans 16 amino acids. CDR3 residues: CASSPDRGGNNEKLFF. The CDR3 nucleotides are TGCGCCAGCAGCCCGGACAGGGGAGGGAATAATGAAAAACTGTTTTTT.

The V call is TRBV27, the J call TRBJ1-4; TRBD1 matches 9 bases. CDR1 MNHEY and CDR2 SMNVEV come from the germline V gene (reference sequence). Trimming took 4 bases from V and 12 from J; bases not matched to a gene: 9. CDR3 size: 14 residues. CDR3 DNA sequence: TGTGCCAGCAGTTCTCCCGGGACAGGGACGGAACTGTTTTTT. It specifies CASSSPGTGTELFF.

V usage is TRBV25-1 and J usage is TRBJ1-1, with D possibly being TRBD1 (5 bases). Germline assignment: CDR1 MGHDK and CDR2 SYGVNS. This CDR3 is 15 amino acids long. With 3 bases removed from V and 4 bases from J, the gap between germline ends came to 15 bases. The CDR3 here is CASSDSAGLITEAFF. The DNA of the CDR3 is TGTGCCAGCAGTGATAGTGCAGGGCTGATCACTGAAGCTTTCTTT.

V usage is TRBV6-5 and J usage is TRBJ2-7, with TRBD2 as a possible D gene (6 bases). The CDR3 runs to 14 residues. V shed 5 bases and J shed 4 bases, with 15 bases lying between them. CDR1 is MNHEY and CDR2 is SVGAGI in the germline V gene. The CDR3 DNA is TGTGCCAGCAGTCTCGGGGTTAGCGGATACGAGCAGTACTTC. Its translation is CASSLGVSGYEQYF.

The chain recombines TRBV5-1 with TRBJ2-3; D is ambiguous. V gave up 3 bases and J gave up 5 bases, with 7 bases separating them. The germline CDR1 and CDR2 sequences are SGHRS and YFSETQ. This CDR3 contains 12 residues. The CDR3 DNA reads as TGCGCCAGCAGCTCGCCGGGAGATACGCAGTATTTT. Amino acids: CASSSPGDTQYF. Combining the CDR3 with reference TRBV5-1 and TRBJ2-3 gives the whole variable domain KAGVTQTPRYLIKTRGQQVTLSCSPISGHRSVSWYQQTPGQGLQFLFEYFSETQRNKGNFPGRFSGRQFSNSRSEMNVSTLELGDSALYLCASSSPGDTQYFGPGTRLTVL.

The V and J genes are TRBV6-1 and TRBJ2-2; 9 nucleotides match TRBD1. Trimming cost V 6 bases and J 3 bases; bases outside gene matches: 2. This CDR3 is 14 amino acids long. The V gene's germline CDR1 is MNHNS and CDR2 SASEGT. The CDR3 DNA reads TGTGCCAGCAGCGACAGGGGGTACACCGGGGAGCTGTTTTTT. It codes for CASSDRGYTGELFF.

Remarks on this clone: One end of the junction fails to match germline, which may point to a read error. This chain uses TRBV5-6 with TRBJ2-7, with 12 bases that match TRBD1. In germline, CDR1 is SGHDT, CDR2 YYEEEE. CDR3 length: 13 amino acids. The CDR3 DNA follows: TGTGCCAGCAGCCGGGACAGGGGGCACGAGCGGTACTTC. This gives the protein CASSRDRGHERYF.

The V and J genes are TRBV2 and TRBJ1-1, with 9 bases matching TRBD1. This CDR3 is 14 amino acids long. Unmatched junction bases numbered 10, after V lost 9 bases and J lost 5 bases. Looked up from germline, CDR1 is SNHLY and CDR2 is FYNNEI. CDR3 DNA sequence: TGTGCCAGTCAGGACAGGGGTCCGTCGACTGAAGCTTTCTTT. This translates into CASQDRGPSTEAFF.

The CDR3 nucleotides read TGCGCCAGCAGCTTTTGGGGGCCGACCTACGAGCAGTACTTC. Amino acid sequence: CASSFWGPTYEQYF. V is TRBV5-1 and J is TRBJ2-7; possibly TRBD1 for D (6 bases). The CDR3 has 14 residues. Trimming removed 2 bases at V and 2 bases at J, with 11 bases between. Germline values: CDR1 SGHRS, CDR2 YFSETQ.

The chain uses TRBV6-1 and TRBJ2-4, with TRBD1 identical over 8 bases. Germline values: CDR1 MNHNS, CDR2 SASEGT. Germline trimming cut 9 bases from V and 4 bases from J; bases unmatched to any gene: 8. The CDR3 has 14 amino acids. In DNA form, the CDR3 reads TGTGCCAGTGAACAGGGGGGCGTAAAAAACATTCAGTACTTC. Amino acid sequence: CASEQGGVKNIQYF.

The rearrangement uses TRBV6-5 and TRBJ1-1; a weak D match, TRBD1 (5 bases). V was clipped by 7 bases and J by 6 bases, with 15 bases between them. The CDR3 is 13 residues long. Germline V gene lookup returns CDR1 MNHEY and CDR2 SVGAGI. The DNA of the CDR3 is TGTGCCAGCACCCAAACAAGGGACTCTGAAGCTTTCTTT. Protein sequence: CASTQTRDSEAFF.

The V and J genes are TRBV18 and TRBJ1-5, with no clear D. The CDR3 is 13 amino acids. V was cut by 3 bases and J by 4 bases, with 7 bases left in between. Germline V gene lookup returns CDR1 KGHSH and CDR2 LQKENI. The CDR3 DNA follows: TGTGCCAGCTCACCTGACTCGAATCAGCCCCAGCATTTT. Translating gives CASSPDSNQPQHF.

The chain uses TRBV12-5 and TRBJ2-1, with 11 bases that match TRBD2. The CDR3 extends over 14 amino acids. V dropped 8 bases and J dropped 4; count of bases not matched to a gene: 4. Germline CDR1 and CDR2: LGHNT and FRNRAP. CDR3 in DNA: TGTGCTAGTTCGCTAGCGGGGGGTTACAATGAGCAGTTCTTC. Amino acid sequence: CASSLAGGYNEQFF.

In this sample, this clone turned up a few times. A single base is all that separates this from a far larger clone, so a read error is likely. The same CDR3 is also encoded by other DNA sequences in this sample. The chain is built from TRBV7-9 and TRBJ2-1; 7 bases align to TRBD1. The CDR3 is 15 residues long. Germline CDR1 reads SEHNR; CDR2 reads FQNEAQ (reference sequence). CDR3 nucleotides: TGCGCCAGCAGCCAGGGGACAGTGGCCGGGGATGAGCAGTTCTTC. Amino acid sequence: CASSQGTVAGDEQFF. The whole variable domain, remainder taken from reference TRBV7-9 and TRBJ2-1, is DTGVSQNPRHKITKRGQNVTFRCDPISEHNRLYWYRQTLGQGPEFLTYFQNEAQLEKSRLLSDRFSAERPKGSFSTLEIQRTEQGDSAMYLCASSQGTVAGDEQFFGPGTRLTVL.

V usage is TRBV6-5 and J usage is TRBJ2-7; perhaps TRBD1 as D (5 bases). Trimming took off 2 bases at V and 5 bases at J, with 10 bases between the two ends. The CDR3 has 13 residues. Per the germline V gene, CDR1 is MNHEY and CDR2 is SVGAGI. Written as DNA, the CDR3 is TGTGCCAGCAGTTACAGGGGTGTAAACGAGCAGTACTTC. This translates into CASSYRGVNEQYF.

The chain links TRBV19 to TRBJ2-1; D unclear. The CDR3 sequence is 13 residues long. Germline V gives CDR1 LNHDA, CDR2 SQIVND (reference sequence). V was pared by 3 bases and J by 6 bases, with 9 bases between. DNA for the CDR3: TGTGCCAGTAGTATCCAACCAGGCAATGAGCAGTTCTTC. Translating gives CASSIQPGNEQFF.

This clone was observed a single time. Without the conserved terminal phenylalanine or tryptophan, this CDR3 likely stems from a read error. This chain links TRBV10-3 with TRBJ1-4; D gene ambiguous. Germline loops: CDR1 ENHRY, CDR2 SYGVKD. V gave up 6 bases and J gave up 6 bases, with 14 bases separating them. The CDR3 is 14 amino acids. The CDR3 protein is CAISRDEGDEKLFY. The CDR3 nucleotides are TGTGCCATCAGCCGGGATGAGGGCGATGAAAAACTGTTTTAT.